Presented here are 2 T cell receptor beta chains from one specimen sequenced in a study of blood T cell repertoires in COVID-19. Clones were read by immunoSEQ multiplex PCR, and TCRdb kept only the in-frame ones, dropping some. The table shows 140,000 or so clones, with around 76% occurring only once. Source material: peripheral blood. These receptor sequences come from a man aged 60 to 69 with acute or convalescent COVID-19.

This sequence joins TRBV5-6 and TRBJ1-3; D not certain. Trimming stripped 2 bases from V and 1 base from J, with 7 bases between. Germline V gene data show CDR1 as SGHDT and CDR2 as YYEEEE. CDR3 length equals 14 residues. CDR3 coding DNA: TGTGCCAGCAGCTTACTAGATTCTGGAAACACCATATATTTT. Translated, it gives CASSLLDSGNTIYF.

Only a few counts were recorded for this clone. The J gene is TRBJ2-1, the V gene TRBV5-1; D possibly corresponds to TRBD2 (5 bases). Looked up from germline, CDR1 is SGHRS and CDR2 is YFSETQ. Trimming pared 3 bases from V and 10 bases from J, leaving 20 bases between. The CDR3 extends over 15 amino acids. CDR3 residues: CASSYAGLQGDEQFF. Here the CDR3 DNA reads TGCGCCAGCAGCTACGCGGGCCTACAAGGAGACGAGCAGTTCTTC. The variable domain in full, completed from reference TRBV5-1 and TRBJ2-1, reads KAGVTQTPRYLIKTRGQQVTLSCSPISGHRSVSWYQQTPGQGLQFLFEYFSETQRNKGNFPGRFSGRQFSNSRSEMNVSTLELGDSALYLCASSYAGLQGDEQFFGPGTRLTVL.